The 7 T cell receptor beta chains below come from one sample, sequenced in a study of T cells in Graves' hyperthyroidism and ophthalmopathy. Amplification of TCR beta CDR3 regions was performed using RNA transcripts as template. When the TCR CDR3 underwent first-round RT-PCR, the HTBI primer set was used. TCRdb reprocessed the multiplex PCR reads via MiXCR and lists one record per CDR3 protein. The repertoire holds hundreds of thousands of distinct CDR3 sequences, roughly 14% seen once, with roughly 4.3% in the top ten. The sample consisted of blood. The receptors here all came from a woman in her thirties or forties with Graves' ophthalmopathy.

The chain joins TRBV19 to TRBJ2-7; 12 positions agree with TRBD2. The CDR3 totals 16 residues. V trimming: 1 base; J trimming: 3 bases; junction bases outside the gene matches: 4. CDR1 and CDR2 from the germline V gene are LNHDA and SQIVND (reference sequence). CDR3 sequence reads: CASSIGGLAGFYEQYF. Written as DNA, the CDR3 is TGTGCCAGTAGTATAGGGGGACTAGCGGGTTTCTACGAGCAGTACTTC.

This clonotype was picked up many times. The chain is built from TRBV6-1 and TRBJ1-1; 8 bases fit TRBD1. The CDR3 runs 15 residues. Germline V gives CDR1 MNHNS, CDR2 SASEGT. V lost 8 bases, J lost 2 bases, and 10 bases stayed unmatched. The CDR3 sequence is CASGQGRFGNTEAFF. The CDR3 DNA reads as TGTGCCAGCGGACAGGGAAGGTTCGGAAACACTGAAGCTTTCTTT.

The chain couples TRBV2 to TRBJ2-5; D is perhaps TRBD1 or TRBD2 (5 bases each). Germline lookup yields CDR1 SNHLY and CDR2 FYNNEI. The CDR3 is 16 amino acids. V was pared by 7 bases and J by 0 bases, with 18 bases between. CDR3 protein: CASKGRRDRHQETQYF. Written as DNA, the CDR3 is TGTGCCAGCAAGGGACGGCGAGACCGACACCAAGAGACCCAGTACTTC.

This clonotype came up many times. V usage is TRBV20-1 and J usage is TRBJ2-7; TRBD1 matches at 7 bases. CDR1 and CDR2 (germline): DFQATT, SNEGSKA (reference sequence). CDR3 length: 15 residues. J lost 2 bases, V lost 3 bases, and 10 bases had no gene match. The CDR3 bases are TGCAGTGCTAGGGCCCCAGACAGGGCAACCTACGAGCAGTACTTC. This codes for CSARAPDRATYEQYF.

This clonotype was counted many times. The gene calls are TRBV6-1 and TRBJ1-3, with D hard to call. Per germline, CDR1 MNHNS and CDR2 SASEGT. The CDR3 sequence is 14 residues long. V was shortened by 6 bases and J by 0 bases, with 9 bases between the two germline ends. The CDR3 sequence is CASRPWGSGNTIYF. The CDR3 DNA reads TGTGCCAGCAGACCATGGGGCTCTGGAAACACCATATATTTT.

This sequence joins TRBV6-5 and TRBJ2-5; D may be TRBD1 (6 bases). Germline loops: CDR1 MNHEY, CDR2 SVGAGI. V dropped 7 bases and J dropped 5 bases, with 17 bases sitting between them. This CDR3 is built from 14 residues. CDR3 amino acids: CASTEYRDRETQYF. CDR3 nucleotides: TGTGCCAGCACCGAATACAGGGATCGGGAGACCCAGTACTTC.

This clonotype was observed many times. The chain joins TRBV28 to TRBJ2-7; 9 nucleotides agree with TRBD1. V was pared by 4 bases and J by 2 bases, with 9 bases of the junction left unmatched. The germline gives CDR1 MDHEN, CDR2 SYDVKM. The CDR3 contains 16 residues. CDR3 region: CASSSFDRGSPYEQYF. DNA of the CDR3: TGTGCCAGCAGTTCCTTCGACAGGGGGTCCCCCTACGAGCAGTACTTC.